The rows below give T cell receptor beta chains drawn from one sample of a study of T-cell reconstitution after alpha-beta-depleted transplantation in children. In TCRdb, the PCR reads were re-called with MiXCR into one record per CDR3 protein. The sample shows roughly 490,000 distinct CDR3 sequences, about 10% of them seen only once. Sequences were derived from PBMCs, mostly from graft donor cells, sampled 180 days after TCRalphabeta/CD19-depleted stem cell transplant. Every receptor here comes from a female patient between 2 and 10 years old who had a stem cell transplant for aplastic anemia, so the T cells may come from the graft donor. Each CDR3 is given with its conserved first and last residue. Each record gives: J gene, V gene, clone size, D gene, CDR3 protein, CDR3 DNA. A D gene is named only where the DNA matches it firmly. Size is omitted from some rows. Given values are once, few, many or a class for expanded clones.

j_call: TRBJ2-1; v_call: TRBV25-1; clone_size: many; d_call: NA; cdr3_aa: CASRENNEQFF; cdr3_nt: TGTGCCAGCAGGGAAAACAATGAGCAGTTCTTC
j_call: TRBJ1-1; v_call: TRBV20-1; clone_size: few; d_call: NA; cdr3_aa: CSARDPLAQPNTEAFF; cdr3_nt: TGCAGTGCTAGAGATCCTCTAGCCCAACCGAACACTGAAGCTTTCTTT
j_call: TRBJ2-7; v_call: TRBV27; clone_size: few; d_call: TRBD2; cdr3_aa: CASSSRLASSYEQYF; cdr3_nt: TGTGCCAGCAGCTCCCGACTAGCGTCCTCCTACGAGCAGTACTTC
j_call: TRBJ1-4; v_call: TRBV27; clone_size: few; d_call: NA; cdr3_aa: CASSLYRDEKLFF; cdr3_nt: TGTGCCAGCAGTTTATACAGGGATGAAAAACTGTTTTTT
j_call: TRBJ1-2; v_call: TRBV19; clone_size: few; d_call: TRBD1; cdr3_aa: CASKDRVGGYTF; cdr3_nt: TGTGCCAGTAAAGACAGGGTCGGCGGCTACACCTTC
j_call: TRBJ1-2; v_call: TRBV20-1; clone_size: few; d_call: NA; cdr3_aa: CSASHPPGLQTNYGYTF; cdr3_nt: TGCAGTGCTAGTCATCCTCCGGGACTGCAGACTAACTATGGCTACACCTTC
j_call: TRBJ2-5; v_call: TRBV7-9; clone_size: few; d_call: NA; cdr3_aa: CASSLIGFQETQYF; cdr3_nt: TGTGCCAGCAGCTTAATCGGCTTTCAAGAGACCCAGTACTTC
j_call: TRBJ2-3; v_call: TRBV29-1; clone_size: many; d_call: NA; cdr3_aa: CSVATGGNPDTQYF; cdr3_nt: TGCAGCGTCGCCACTGGAGGGAACCCAGATACGCAGTATTTT
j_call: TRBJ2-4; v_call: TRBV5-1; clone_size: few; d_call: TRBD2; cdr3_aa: CASSSTSGAKNIQYF; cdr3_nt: TGCGCCAGCAGCTCGACTAGCGGAGCCAAAAACATTCAGTACTTC
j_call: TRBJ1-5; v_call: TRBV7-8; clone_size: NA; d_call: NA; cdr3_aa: CASSQDSLNQPQHF; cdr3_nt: TGTGCCAGCAGCCAAGACTCGTTGAATCAGCCCCAGCATTTT
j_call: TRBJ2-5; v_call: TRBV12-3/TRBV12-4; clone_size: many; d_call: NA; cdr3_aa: CASTGGGFQETQYF; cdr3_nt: TGTGCCAGCACCGGAGGGGGTTTTCAAGAGACCCAGTACTTC
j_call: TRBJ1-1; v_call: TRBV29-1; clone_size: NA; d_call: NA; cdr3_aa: CSVEGRMLNTEAFF; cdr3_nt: TGCAGCGTTGAAGGGCGGATGCTTAACACTGAAGCTTTCTTT
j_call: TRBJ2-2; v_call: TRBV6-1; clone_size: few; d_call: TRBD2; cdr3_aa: CASDGGGPRRAGELFF; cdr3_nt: TGTGCCAGCGACGGGGGAGGGCCGCGAAGGGCCGGGGAGCTGTTTTTT
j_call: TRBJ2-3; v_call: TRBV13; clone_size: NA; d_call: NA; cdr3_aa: CASSDDSADTQYF; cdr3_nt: TGTGCCAGCAGCGATGATAGCGCAGATACGCAGTATTTT
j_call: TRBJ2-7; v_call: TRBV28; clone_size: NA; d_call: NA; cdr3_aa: CASSTRGVSAYEQYF; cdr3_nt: TGTGCCAGCAGTACCCGCGGGGTAAGCGCCTACGAGCAGTACTTC